The entry that follows covers one T cell receptor (beta chain) sequence. This clone has more than one count but fewer than ten. Its recognized antigen is unknown. Base qualities are missing; no much larger clone stands one base away. TCRbeta CDR3 regions were immunosequenced from extracted DNA using the immunoSEQ Assay at Adaptive Biotechnologies. From the authors' description of their analysis: To measure the absolute abundance of each unique TCRbeta CDR3, the sequences were collapsed and filtered. Clonality was defined as 1 minus Pielou's evenness, computed on productive in-frame rearrangements only. For regional overlap, the top 100 nucleotide rearrangements were followed across paired samples, and the Morisita index was used to compare paired samples against unrelated samples. The immunoSEQ Rearrangement Details tool was used to assess convergence of nucleotide rearrangements onto identical amino acid sequences. TCRdb limited this immuneACCESS table to in-frame rearrangements with V and J called. A share of clones is missing; checked studies link under half to unresolved V genes, and the rest is unexplained. V and J calls and clone size are copied from that table; D and trimming were computed from the DNA. The sample records about 5,100 clones, approximately 48% of which are singletons. Roughly 8% of the sample is in the top ten clones.

The germline V gene provides CDR1 MNHGY and CDR2 SAAAGT. V is pruned by 6 bases and J by 4 bases, leaving 10 bases of the junction without a gene match. Measured from the cysteine to the phenylalanine, the CDR3 is 15 residues long. Here the CDR3 DNA is all that survives: 45 bases in frame from base 1. The data originate from a study of CXCR4 blockade with PD-1 therapy in pancreatic cancer (dated by TCRdb to between 2019 and 2020). At the level of the whole study: The study combined multiplex immunohistochemistry and TCRbeta immunosequencing of resected pancreatic ductal adenocarcinoma with ex vivo slice culture testing PD-1 and CXCR4 blockade. To look at intratumoral heterogeneity, the researchers TCR-sequenced two geographically distinct regions from each of several tumors.

Findings and caveats that apply to the study as a whole: Although tumors showed clonal expansion, with a mean productive clonality of 0.14 compared with around 0.052 in healthy blood, clonality was not correlated with survival. Amino acid clone frequency correlated strongly with the number of distinct nucleotide rearrangements encoding it, suggesting convergent selection by common tumor antigens. Because only TCRbeta chains were sequenced, true antigen-specificity overlap among convergent dominant clones remained unconfirmed while awaiting paired alpha-beta single-cell sequencing.

None of the patients whose archived tumor blocks were used had received neoadjuvant therapy prior to resection. In the preserved-tissue arm, the study used 30 to 35 surgical resection samples taken from some 22 pancreatic ductal adenocarcinoma patients who had not previously been treated. DNA for the resection arm was extracted from ten 5-micron curls of FFPE tumor cut next to the multiplex immunohistochemistry slide. The receptor was derived from a human donor with pancreatic ductal adenocarcinoma. Sequencing used tumor tissue. This receptor chain uses TRBV6-8 and TRBJ2-7; 9 middle bases align to TRBD1. The bases read TGTGCCAGCAGATCGGGACAGGGACGTGGTTACGAGCAGTACTTC. Translated, this is CASRSGQGRGYEQYF.